This TCR beta chain stems from a study of blood T cells in healthy people across ages. It was with a sample-barcoded 5' primer and a J-beta primer mix that a second PCR of about 6 to 11 cycles was run. TCRdb re-called the 5' RACE reads with MiXCR, one entry per CDR3 protein. The repertoire consists of about 800,000 distinct CDR3 sequences, with 46% occurring once and the leading ten covering 18%. This clonotype is a singleton in its sample. The germline gives CDR1 SGHTA, CDR2 FQGNSA. The CDR3 totals 16 residues. The V end was cut by 1 base, the J end by 0 bases, with 10 bases between. The V call is TRBV7-2, the J call TRBJ2-4; D is unresolved. Material: blood. This receptor was obtained from an older man in good health. DNA of the CDR3: TGTGCCAGCAGCTTAGGTGGCCCCACAGCCAAAAACATTCAGTACTTC. Protein sequence: CASSLGGPTAKNIQYF.